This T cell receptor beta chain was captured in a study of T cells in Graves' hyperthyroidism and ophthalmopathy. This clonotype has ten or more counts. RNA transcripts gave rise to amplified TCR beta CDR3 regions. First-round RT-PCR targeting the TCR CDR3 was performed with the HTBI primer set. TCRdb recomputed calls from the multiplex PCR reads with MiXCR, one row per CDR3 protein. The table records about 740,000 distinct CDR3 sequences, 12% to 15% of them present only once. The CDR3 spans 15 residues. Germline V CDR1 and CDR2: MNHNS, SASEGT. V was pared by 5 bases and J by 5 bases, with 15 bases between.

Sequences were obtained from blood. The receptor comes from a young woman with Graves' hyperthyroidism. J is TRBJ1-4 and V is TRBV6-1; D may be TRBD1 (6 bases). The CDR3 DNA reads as TGTGCCAGCAGTACGAACGCGGACAGAAATGAAAAACTGTTTTTT. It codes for CASSTNADRNEKLFF.